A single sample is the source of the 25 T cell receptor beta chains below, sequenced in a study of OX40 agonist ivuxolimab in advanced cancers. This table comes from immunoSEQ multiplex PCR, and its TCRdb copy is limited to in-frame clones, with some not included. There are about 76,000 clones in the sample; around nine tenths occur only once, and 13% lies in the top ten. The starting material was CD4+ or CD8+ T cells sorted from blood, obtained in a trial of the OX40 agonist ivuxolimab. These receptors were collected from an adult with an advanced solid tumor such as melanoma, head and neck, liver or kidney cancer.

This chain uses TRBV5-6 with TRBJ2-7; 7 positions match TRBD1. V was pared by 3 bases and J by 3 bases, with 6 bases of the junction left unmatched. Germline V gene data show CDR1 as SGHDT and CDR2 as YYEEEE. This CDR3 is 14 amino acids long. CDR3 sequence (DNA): TGTGCCAGCAGCTCCGGACAGGTGATCTACGAGCAGTACTTC. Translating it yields CASSSGQVIYEQYF.

The CDR3 here is CATEGSGSNEQFF. Written as DNA, the CDR3 is TGTGCCACTGAAGGGAGCGGGAGCAATGAGCAGTTCTTC. The gene calls are TRBV7-9 and TRBJ2-1, with 8 bases aligning to TRBD2. Germline V lookup: CDR1 SEHNR, CDR2 FQNEAQ (reference sequence). The CDR3 spans 13 residues. J gave up 6 bases and V 10 bases, and 8 bases lay outside the gene matches.

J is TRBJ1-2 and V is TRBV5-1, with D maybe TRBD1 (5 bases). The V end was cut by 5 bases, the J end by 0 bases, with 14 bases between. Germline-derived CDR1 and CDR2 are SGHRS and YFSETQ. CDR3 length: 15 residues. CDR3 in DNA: TGCGCCAGCAGTCCGGATGGGACGGCTAACTATGGCTACACCTTC. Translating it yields CASSPDGTANYGYTF. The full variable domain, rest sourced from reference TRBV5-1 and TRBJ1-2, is KAGVTQTPRYLIKTRGQQVTLSCSPISGHRSVSWYQQTPGQGLQFLFEYFSETQRNKGNFPGRFSGRQFSNSRSEMNVSTLELGDSALYLCASSPDGTANYGYTFGSGTRLTVV.

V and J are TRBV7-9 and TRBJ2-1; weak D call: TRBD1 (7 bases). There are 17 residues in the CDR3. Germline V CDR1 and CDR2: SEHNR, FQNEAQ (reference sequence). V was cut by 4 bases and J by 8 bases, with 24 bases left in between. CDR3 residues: CASSSRGTGVYVYEQFF. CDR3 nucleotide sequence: TGTGCCAGCAGCTCCAGGGGGACGGGAGTGTATGTCTATGAGCAGTTCTTC.

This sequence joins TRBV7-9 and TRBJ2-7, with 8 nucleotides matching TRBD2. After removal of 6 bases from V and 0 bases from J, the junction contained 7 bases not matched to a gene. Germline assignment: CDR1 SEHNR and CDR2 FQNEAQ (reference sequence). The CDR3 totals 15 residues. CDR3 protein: CASRSSGRSSYEQYF. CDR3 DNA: TGTGCCAGCAGATCTAGCGGGCGGAGCTCCTACGAGCAGTACTTC.

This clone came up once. The CDR3 is CASSPGTSSTDTQYF. CDR3 in DNA: TGTGCCAGCAGCCCAGGGACTAGCAGCACAGATACGCAGTATTTT. J is TRBJ2-3 and V is TRBV9; 9 positions agree with TRBD2. The V and J ends lost 4 bases and 0 bases, in that order; junction bases with no gene match: 3. Germline assignment: CDR1 SGDLS and CDR2 YYNGEE. This CDR3 has 15 amino acids.

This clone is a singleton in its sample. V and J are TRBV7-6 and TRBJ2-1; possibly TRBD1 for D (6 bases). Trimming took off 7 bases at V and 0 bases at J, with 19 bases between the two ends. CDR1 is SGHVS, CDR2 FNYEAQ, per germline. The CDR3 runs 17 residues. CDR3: CASTEGDGFYSYNEQFF. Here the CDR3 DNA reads TGTGCCAGCACTGAGGGGGACGGGTTCTACTCCTACAATGAGCAGTTCTTC.

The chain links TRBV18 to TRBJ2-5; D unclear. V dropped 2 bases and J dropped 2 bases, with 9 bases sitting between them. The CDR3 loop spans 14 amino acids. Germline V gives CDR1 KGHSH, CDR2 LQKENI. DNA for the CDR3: TGTGCCAGCTCACCAAGTGGGCAGCAAGAGACCCAGTACTTC. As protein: CASSPSGQQETQYF.

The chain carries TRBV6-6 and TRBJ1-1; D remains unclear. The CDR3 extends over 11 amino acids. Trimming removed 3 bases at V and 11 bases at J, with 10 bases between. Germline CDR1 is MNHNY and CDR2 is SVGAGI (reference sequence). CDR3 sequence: CASSYSGSAFF. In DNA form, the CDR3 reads TGTGCCAGCAGTTATTCAGGATCGGCTTTCTTT.

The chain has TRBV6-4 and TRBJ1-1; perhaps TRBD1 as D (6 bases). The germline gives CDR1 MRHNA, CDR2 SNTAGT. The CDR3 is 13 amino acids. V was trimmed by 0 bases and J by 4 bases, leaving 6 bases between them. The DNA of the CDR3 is TGTGCCAGCAGTGACTCGGACAGCACTGAAGCTTTCTTT. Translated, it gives CASSDSDSTEAFF.

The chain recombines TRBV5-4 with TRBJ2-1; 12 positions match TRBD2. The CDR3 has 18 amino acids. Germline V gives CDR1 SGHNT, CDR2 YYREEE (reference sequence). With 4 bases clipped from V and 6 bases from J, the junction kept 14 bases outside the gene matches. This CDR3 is CASSGGLAGGPSGNEQFF. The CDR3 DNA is TGTGCCAGCAGCGGGGGGCTAGCGGGAGGGCCTTCCGGCAATGAGCAGTTCTTC.

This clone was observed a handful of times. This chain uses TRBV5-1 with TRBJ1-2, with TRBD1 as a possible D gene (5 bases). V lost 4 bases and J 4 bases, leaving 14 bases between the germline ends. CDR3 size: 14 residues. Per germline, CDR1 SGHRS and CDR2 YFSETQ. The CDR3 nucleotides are TGCGCCAGCAGCCCTCAGGGAACGGTCTATGGCTACACCTTC. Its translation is CASSPQGTVYGYTF.

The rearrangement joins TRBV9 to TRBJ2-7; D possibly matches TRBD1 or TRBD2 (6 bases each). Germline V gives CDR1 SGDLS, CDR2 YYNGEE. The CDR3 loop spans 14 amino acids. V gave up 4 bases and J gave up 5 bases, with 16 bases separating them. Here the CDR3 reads CASSLLSGADEQYF. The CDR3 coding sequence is TGTGCCAGCAGCCTCCTGTCGGGGGCCGACGAGCAGTACTTC. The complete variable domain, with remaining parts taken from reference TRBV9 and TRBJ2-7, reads DSGVTQTPKHLITATGQRVTLRCSPRSGDLSVYWYQQSLDQGLQFLIQYYNGEERAKGNILERFSAQQFPDLHSELNLSSLELGDSALYFCASSLLSGADEQYFGPGTRLTVT.

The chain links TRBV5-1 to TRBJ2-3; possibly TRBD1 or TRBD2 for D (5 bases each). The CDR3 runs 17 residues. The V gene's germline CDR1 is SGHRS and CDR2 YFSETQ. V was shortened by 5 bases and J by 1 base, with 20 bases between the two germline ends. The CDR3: CASSSRPQGEGTDTQYF. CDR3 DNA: TGCGCCAGCAGTTCTCGTCCTCAGGGAGAGGGCACAGATACGCAGTATTTT.

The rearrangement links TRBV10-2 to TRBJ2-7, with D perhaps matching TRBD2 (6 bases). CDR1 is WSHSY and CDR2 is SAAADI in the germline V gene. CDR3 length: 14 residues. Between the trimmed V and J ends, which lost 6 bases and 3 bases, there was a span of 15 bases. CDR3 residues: CASSLASLIYEQYF. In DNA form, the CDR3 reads TGCGCCAGCAGCCTAGCGAGCCTAATCTACGAGCAGTACTTC.

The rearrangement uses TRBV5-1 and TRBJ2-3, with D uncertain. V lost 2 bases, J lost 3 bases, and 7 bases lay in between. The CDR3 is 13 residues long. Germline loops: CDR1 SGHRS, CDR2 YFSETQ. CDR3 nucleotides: TGCGCCAGCAGCTTAAGTAGAACAGATACGCAGTATTTT. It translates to CASSLSRTDTQYF.

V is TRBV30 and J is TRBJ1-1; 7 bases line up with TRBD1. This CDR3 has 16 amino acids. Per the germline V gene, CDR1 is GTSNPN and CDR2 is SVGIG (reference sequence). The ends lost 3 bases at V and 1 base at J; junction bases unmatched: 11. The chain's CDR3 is CAWRAGTGAENTEAFF. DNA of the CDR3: TGTGCCTGGAGAGCTGGTACAGGGGCAGAGAACACTGAAGCTTTCTTT.

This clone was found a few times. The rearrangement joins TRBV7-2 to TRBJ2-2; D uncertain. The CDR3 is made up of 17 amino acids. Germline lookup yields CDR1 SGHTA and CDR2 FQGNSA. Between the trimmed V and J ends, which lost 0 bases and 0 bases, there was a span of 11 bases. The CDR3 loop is CASSLASPISNTGELFF. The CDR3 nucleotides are TGTGCCAGCAGCTTAGCCTCCCCGATTTCGAACACCGGGGAGCTGTTTTTT.

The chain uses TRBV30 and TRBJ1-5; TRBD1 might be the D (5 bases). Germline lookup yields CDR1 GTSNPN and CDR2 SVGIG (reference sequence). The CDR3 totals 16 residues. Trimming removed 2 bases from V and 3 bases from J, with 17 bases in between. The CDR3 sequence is CAWSPFGGVFNQPQHF. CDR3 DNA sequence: TGTGCCTGGAGTCCCTTCGGGGGGGTATTCAATCAGCCCCAGCATTTT.

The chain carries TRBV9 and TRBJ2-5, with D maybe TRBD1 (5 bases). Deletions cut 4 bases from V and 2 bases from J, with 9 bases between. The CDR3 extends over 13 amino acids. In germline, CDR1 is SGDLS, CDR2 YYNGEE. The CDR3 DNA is TGTGCCAGCAGCAAGACAGTACAAGAGACCCAGTACTTC. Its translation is CASSKTVQETQYF.

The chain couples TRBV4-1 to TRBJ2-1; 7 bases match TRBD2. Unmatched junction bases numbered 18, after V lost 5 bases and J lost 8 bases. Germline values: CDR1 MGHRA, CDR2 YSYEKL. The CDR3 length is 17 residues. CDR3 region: CASSSNRLLAGVDEQFF. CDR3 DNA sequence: TGCGCCAGCAGCTCCAACCGACTACTCGCGGGAGTCGATGAGCAGTTCTTC.

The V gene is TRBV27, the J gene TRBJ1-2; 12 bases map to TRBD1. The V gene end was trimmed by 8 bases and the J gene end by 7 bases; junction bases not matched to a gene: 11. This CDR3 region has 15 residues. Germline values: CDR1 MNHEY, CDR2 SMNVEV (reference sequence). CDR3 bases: TGTGCCAGCCGAATCCCGGGACAGGGGGCCGCTGGCTACACCTTC. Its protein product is CASRIPGQGAAGYTF.

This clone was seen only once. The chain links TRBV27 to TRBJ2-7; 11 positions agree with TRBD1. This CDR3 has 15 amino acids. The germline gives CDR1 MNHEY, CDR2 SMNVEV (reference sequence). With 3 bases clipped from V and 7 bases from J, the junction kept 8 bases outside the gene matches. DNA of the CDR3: TGTGCCAGCAGTTTCCCCGGACAGGGGGCGGTTGAGCAGTACTTC. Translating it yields CASSFPGQGAVEQYF.

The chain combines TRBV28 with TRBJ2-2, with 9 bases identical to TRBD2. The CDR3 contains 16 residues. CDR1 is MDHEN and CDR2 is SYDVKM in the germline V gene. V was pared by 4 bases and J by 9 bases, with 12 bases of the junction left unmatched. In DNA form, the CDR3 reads TGTGCCAGCAGTTACCCCCCCGGCGGGAGGGCCAGGGAGCTGTTTTTT. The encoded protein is CASSYPPGGRARELFF.

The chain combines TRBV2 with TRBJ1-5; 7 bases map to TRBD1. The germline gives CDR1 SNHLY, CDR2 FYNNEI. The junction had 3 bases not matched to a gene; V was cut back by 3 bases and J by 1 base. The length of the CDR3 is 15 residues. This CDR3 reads CASSDEGASNQPQHF. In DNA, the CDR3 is TGTGCCAGCAGTGATGAGGGGGCAAGCAATCAGCCCCAGCATTTT.